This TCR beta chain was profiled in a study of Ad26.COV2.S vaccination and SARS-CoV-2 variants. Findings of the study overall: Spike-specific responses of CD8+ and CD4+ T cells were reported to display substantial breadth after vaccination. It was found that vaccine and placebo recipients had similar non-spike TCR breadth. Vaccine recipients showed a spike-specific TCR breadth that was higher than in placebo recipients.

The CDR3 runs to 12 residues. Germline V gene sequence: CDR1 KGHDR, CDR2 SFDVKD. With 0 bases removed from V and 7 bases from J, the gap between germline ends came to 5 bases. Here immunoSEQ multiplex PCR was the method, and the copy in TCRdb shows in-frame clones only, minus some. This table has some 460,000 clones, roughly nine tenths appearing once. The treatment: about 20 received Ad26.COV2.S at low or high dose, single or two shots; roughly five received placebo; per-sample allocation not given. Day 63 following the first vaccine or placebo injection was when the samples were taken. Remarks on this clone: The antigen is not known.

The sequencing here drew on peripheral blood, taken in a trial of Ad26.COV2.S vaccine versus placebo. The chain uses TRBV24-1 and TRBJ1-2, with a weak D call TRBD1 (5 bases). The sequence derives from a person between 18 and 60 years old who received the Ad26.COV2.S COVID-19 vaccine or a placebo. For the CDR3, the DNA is TGTGCCACCAGTGATTTGGGGGGTGGCTACACCTTC. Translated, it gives CATSDLGGGYTF.